These T cell receptor beta chains were read from a single sample in a study of T cell responses to AZD1222 COVID-19 vaccine. The repertoire was sequenced with immunoSEQ multiplex PCR; TCRdb's copy has only in-frame clones and lacks some. The table shows roughly 81,000 clones, with about 86% occurring only once. Sequenced material: peripheral blood, taken on day 0 of AZD1222 vaccination. The origin of the receptors is an adult in good health. The CDR3 runs from the conserved cysteine through the conserved F or W. The order of the fields is J gene, V gene, clone size, D gene, CDR3 DNA, CDR3 protein. D genes are given only for firm matches. Some rows have no size entry. The others give once, few or many, or a class for an expanded clone.

j_gene: TRBJ2-1
v_gene: TRBV2
abundance: .
d_gene: .
CDR3nt: TGTGCCAGCAGTCCAGGGGGGACCTACAATGAGCAGTTCTTC
CDR3aa: CASSPGGTYNEQFF

j_gene: TRBJ1-2
v_gene: TRBV6-2/TRBV6-3
abundance: few
d_gene: .
CDR3nt: TGTGCCAGCAGTTTACAGCCATACTATGGCTACACCTTC
CDR3aa: CASSLQPYYGYTF

j_gene: TRBJ1-3
v_gene: TRBV3-1/TRBV3-2
abundance: .
d_gene: .
CDR3nt: TGTGCCAGCAGCCAAGATCACAGGGCTGTTGGAAACACCATATATTTT
CDR3aa: CASSQDHRAVGNTIYF

j_gene: TRBJ2-1
v_gene: TRBV6-1
abundance: .
d_gene: TRBD1
CDR3nt: TGTGCCAGCAGTGACCAGGGGGCGCACTACAATGAGCAGTTCTTC
CDR3aa: CASSDQGAHYNEQFF

j_gene: TRBJ1-4
v_gene: TRBV28
abundance: .
d_gene: TRBD1
CDR3nt: TGTGCCAGCAGCCTTACAGGGGGTAATGAAAAACTGTTTTTT
CDR3aa: CASSLTGGNEKLFF

j_gene: TRBJ2-3
v_gene: TRBV3-1/TRBV3-2
abundance: .
d_gene: TRBD2
CDR3nt: TGTGCCAGCAGCCAAGAGCTCCTTTGGCTAGCGGGTAGGGGGACAGATACGCAGTATTTT
CDR3aa: CASSQELLWLAGRGTDTQYF

j_gene: TRBJ2-1
v_gene: TRBV27
abundance: .
d_gene: .
CDR3nt: TGTGCCAGCAGTTTATCTGGGATCGGGCCGCATGAGCAGTTCTTC
CDR3aa: CASSLSGIGPHEQFF

j_gene: TRBJ2-2
v_gene: TRBV4-2
abundance: .
d_gene: .
CDR3nt: TGTGCCAGCAGCCAAGACGGGACGGGAGCTGGTGGGGAGCTGTTTTTT
CDR3aa: CASSQDGTGAGGELFF

j_gene: TRBJ1-6
v_gene: TRBV7-9
abundance: .
d_gene: .
CDR3nt: TGTGCCAGCAGCCCGCGGGACCTACCTACTTCACCCCTCCACTTT
CDR3aa: CASSPRDLPTSPLHF

j_gene: TRBJ1-5
v_gene: TRBV19
abundance: .
d_gene: TRBD1
CDR3nt: TGTGCCAGTAGCAGGGACAGGGGTGGCAATCAGCCCCAGCATTTT
CDR3aa: CASSRDRGGNQPQHF

j_gene: TRBJ2-1
v_gene: TRBV25-1
abundance: .
d_gene: .
CDR3nt: TGTGCCAGCAGTGACCGGGCCTATGAGCAGTTCTTC
CDR3aa: CASSDRAYEQFF

j_gene: TRBJ1-2
v_gene: TRBV3-1/TRBV3-2
abundance: .
d_gene: .
CDR3nt: TGTGCCAGCAGCCGGGGCAGTTCTAACTATGGCTACACCTTC
CDR3aa: CASSRGSSNYGYTF

j_gene: TRBJ2-5
v_gene: TRBV28
abundance: .
d_gene: .
CDR3nt: TGTGCCAGCAGAGGGGTAGCGCCATTCCAAGAGACCCAGTACTTC
CDR3aa: CASRGVAPFQETQYF

j_gene: TRBJ1-1
v_gene: TRBV28
abundance: .
d_gene: .
CDR3nt: TGTGCCAGCAGCAGAACGACCCAGAACACTGAAGCTTTCTTT
CDR3aa: CASSRTTQNTEAFF

j_gene: TRBJ2-7
v_gene: TRBV27
abundance: .
d_gene: TRBD2
CDR3nt: TGTGCCAGCAGCTGGACTAGCGGCCCCTACGAGCAGTACTTC
CDR3aa: CASSWTSGPYEQYF

j_gene: TRBJ1-6
v_gene: TRBV6-5
abundance: .
d_gene: .
CDR3nt: TGTGCCAGCGGCCCAGGGCGAAATTCACCCCTCCACTTT
CDR3aa: CASGPGRNSPLHF

j_gene: TRBJ2-7
v_gene: TRBV18
abundance: .
d_gene: .
CDR3nt: TGTGCCAGCTCACCACCTGGGCGGCACTCCTACGAGCAGTACTTC
CDR3aa: CASSPPGRHSYEQYF

j_gene: TRBJ2-7
v_gene: TRBV18
abundance: .
d_gene: .
CDR3nt: TGTGCCAGCTCCCTCCGGACAGGGAGGGACGAGCAGTACTTC
CDR3aa: CASSLRTGRDEQYF

j_gene: TRBJ2-7
v_gene: TRBV12-3/TRBV12-4
abundance: few
d_gene: .
CDR3nt: TGTGCCAGCAGCGAATTCCCCTACGAGCAGTACTTC
CDR3aa: CASSEFPYEQYF

j_gene: TRBJ2-3
v_gene: TRBV5-4
abundance: .
d_gene: TRBD2
CDR3nt: TGTGCCAGCACCTTAGCGGGAGATGTTTGGTTAGGCGCAGATACGCAGTATTTT
CDR3aa: CASTLAGDVWLGADTQYF

j_gene: TRBJ2-3
v_gene: TRBV24-1
abundance: few
d_gene: .
CDR3nt: TGTGCCACCAGATCGTCAGTCACAGATACGCAGTATTTT
CDR3aa: CATRSSVTDTQYF

j_gene: TRBJ1-5
v_gene: TRBV29-1
abundance: .
d_gene: .
CDR3nt: TGCAGCGTTCAACAACAGTGGGATCAGCCCCAGCATTTT
CDR3aa: CSVQQQWDQPQHF

j_gene: TRBJ2-3
v_gene: TRBV9
abundance: .
d_gene: .
CDR3nt: TGTGCCAGCAGCGTAGTTGGCGATGAGGGGGATACGCAGTATTTT
CDR3aa: CASSVVGDEGDTQYF

j_gene: TRBJ2-7
v_gene: TRBV11-3
abundance: .
d_gene: TRBD2
CDR3nt: TGTGCCAGCAGCTTACCACAAATGGGAGGGCCTGGCGAGCAGTACTTC
CDR3aa: CASSLPQMGGPGEQYF

j_gene: TRBJ2-7
v_gene: TRBV3-1/TRBV3-2
abundance: once
d_gene: .
CDR3nt: TGTGCCAGCAGCCAAGATTTGCACGAGCAGTACTTC
CDR3aa: CASSQDLHEQYF

j_gene: TRBJ2-5
v_gene: TRBV3-1/TRBV3-2
abundance: .
d_gene: .
CDR3nt: TGTGCCAGCAGCCAAGATGTGGAACAAGAGACCCAGTACTTC
CDR3aa: CASSQDVEQETQYF